This T cell receptor beta chain was documented in a study of cytomegalovirus exposure and HLA in healthy donors. Study-level information: According to later analysis, the same platform produced the roughly 120 validation and around 730 first-cohort repertoires. The study, taken as a whole, reports: In vitro work confirmed that a few CMV-associated chains recognize CMV antigens. Approximately 160 TCR beta chains were listed as cytomegalovirus-associated.

A remark on this clone: Its target is unknown.

The repertoire was sequenced with immunoSEQ multiplex PCR; TCRdb's copy has only in-frame clones and lacks some. The profile shows about 250,000 clones, roughly 87% of them singletons. V shed 5 bases and J 15 bases; nucleotides not matched to a gene: 7. Germline CDR1 and CDR2: SGHRS and YFSETQ. This CDR3 contains 11 residues. This chain uses TRBV5-1 with TRBJ1-5, with 8 bases identical to TRBD1. This sequence originates from a man aged 18 to 29 in good health and CMV-seropositive. Sequencing was done on a sample of PBMCs. The CDR3 sequence: CASRPVGQGHF. The CDR3 nucleotides are TGCGCCAGCAGACCCGTTGGACAGGGGCATTTT.